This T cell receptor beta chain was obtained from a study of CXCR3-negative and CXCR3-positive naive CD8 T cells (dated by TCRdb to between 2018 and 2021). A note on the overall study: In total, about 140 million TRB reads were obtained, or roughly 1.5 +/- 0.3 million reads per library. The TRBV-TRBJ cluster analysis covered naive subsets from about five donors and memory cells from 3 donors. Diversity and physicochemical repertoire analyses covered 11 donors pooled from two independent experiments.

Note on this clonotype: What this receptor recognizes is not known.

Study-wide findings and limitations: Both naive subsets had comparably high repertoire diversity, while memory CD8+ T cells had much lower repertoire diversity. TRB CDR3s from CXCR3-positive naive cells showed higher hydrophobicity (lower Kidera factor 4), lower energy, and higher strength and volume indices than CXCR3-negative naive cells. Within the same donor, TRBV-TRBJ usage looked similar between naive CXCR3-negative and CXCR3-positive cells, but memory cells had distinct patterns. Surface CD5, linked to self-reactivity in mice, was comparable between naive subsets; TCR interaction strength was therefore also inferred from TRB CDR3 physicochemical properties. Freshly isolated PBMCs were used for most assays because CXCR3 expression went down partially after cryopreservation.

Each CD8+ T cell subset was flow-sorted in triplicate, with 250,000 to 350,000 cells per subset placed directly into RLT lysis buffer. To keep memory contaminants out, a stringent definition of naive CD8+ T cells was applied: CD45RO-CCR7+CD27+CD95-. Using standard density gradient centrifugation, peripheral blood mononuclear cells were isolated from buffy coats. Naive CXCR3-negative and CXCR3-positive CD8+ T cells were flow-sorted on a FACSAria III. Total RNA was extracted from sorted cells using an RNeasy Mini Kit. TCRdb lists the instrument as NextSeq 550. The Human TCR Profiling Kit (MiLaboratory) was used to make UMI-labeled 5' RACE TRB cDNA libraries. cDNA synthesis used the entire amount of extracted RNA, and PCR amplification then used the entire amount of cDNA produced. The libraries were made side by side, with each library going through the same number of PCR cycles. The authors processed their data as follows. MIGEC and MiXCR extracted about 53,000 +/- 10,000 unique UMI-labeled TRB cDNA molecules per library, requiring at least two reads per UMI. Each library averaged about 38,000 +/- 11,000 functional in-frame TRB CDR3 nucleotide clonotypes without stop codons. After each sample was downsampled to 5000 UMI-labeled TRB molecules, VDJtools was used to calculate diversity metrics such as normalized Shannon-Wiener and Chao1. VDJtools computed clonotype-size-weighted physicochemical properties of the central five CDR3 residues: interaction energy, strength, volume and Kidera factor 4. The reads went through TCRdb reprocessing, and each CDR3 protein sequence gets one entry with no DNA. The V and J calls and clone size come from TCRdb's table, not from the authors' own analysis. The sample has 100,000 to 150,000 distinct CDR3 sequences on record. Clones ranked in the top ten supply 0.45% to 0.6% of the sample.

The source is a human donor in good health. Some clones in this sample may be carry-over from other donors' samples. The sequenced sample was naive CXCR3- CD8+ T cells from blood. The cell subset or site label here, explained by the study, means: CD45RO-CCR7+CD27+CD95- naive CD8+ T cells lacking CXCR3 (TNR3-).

CDR3 reads: CASSPDRGQYEQYF. The receptor chain draws on TRBV2 and TRBJ2-7; TCRdb's D call, TRBD1, is unchecked because there is no DNA. CDR1 and CDR2, looked up from the germline V gene, are SNHLY and FYNNEI. The CDR3 has 14 amino acids, counting the end cysteine and phenylalanine. The DNA sequence is not available.